What follows describes a single T cell receptor beta chain. Its specificity is not known. The PCR used 60 Vbeta and 13 Jbeta primers. Method: immunoSEQ multiplex PCR; TCRdb's copy keeps in-frame clones and lacks some. The sample yields roughly 100,000 clones, roughly 79% seen once. This CDR3 region has 13 residues. V shed 6 bases and J shed 0 bases, with 9 bases lying between them. CDR1 is SGHDN and CDR2 is FVKESK in the germline V gene. The data were taken from a study of cytomegalovirus exposure and HLA in healthy donors. Broader study findings: Cytomegalovirus association was listed for about 150 TCR beta chains. When analyzed later, a missense DCLRE1C variant was found to be linked to TCR beta V- and J-gene trimming. Most TCR sequences were rare, but some public TCRs occurred in many donors.

The clonotype was recovered from a man aged 55 to 70 in good health and CMV-seropositive. The chain couples TRBV14 to TRBJ2-7, with TRBD1 as a possible D gene (5 bases). Material for sequencing was PBMCs. As DNA, the CDR3 is TGTGCCAGCAGACCACAGGACTCCTACGAGCAGTACTTC. Encoded protein: CASRPQDSYEQYF.